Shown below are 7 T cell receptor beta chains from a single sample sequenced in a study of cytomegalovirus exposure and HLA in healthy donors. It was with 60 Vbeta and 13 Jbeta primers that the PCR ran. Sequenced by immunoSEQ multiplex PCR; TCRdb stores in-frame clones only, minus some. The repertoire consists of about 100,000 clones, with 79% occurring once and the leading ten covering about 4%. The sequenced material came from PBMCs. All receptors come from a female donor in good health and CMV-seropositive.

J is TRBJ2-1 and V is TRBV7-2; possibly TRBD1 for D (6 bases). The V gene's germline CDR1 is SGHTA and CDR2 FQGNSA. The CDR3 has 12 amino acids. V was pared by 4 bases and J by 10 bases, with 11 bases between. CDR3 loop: CASSSLDREQFF. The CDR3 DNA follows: TGTGCCAGCAGCTCCCTCGACAGGGAGCAGTTCTTC.

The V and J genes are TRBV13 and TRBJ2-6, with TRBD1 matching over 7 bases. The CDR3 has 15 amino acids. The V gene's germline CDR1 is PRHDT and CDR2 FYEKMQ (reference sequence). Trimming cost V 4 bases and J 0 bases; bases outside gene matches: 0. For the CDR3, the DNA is TGTGCCAGCAGCTACAGGGGCTCTGGGGCCAACGTCCTGACTTTC. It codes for CASSYRGSGANVLTF.

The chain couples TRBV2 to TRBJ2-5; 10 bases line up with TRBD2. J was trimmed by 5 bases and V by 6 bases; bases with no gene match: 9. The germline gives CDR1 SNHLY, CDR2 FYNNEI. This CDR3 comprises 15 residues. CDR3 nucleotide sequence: TGTGCCAGCAGAGGCAGCGGGGGGGCCGGGGAGACCCAGTACTTC. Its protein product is CASRGSGGAGETQYF.

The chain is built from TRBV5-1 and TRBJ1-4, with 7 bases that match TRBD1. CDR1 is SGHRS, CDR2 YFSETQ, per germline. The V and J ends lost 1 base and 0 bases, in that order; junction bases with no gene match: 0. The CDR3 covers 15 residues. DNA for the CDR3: TGCGCCAGCAGCTTGACAGGGGCAACTAATGAAAAACTGTTTTTT. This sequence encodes CASSLTGATNEKLFF. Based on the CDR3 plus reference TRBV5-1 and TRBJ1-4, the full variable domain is KAGVTQTPRYLIKTRGQQVTLSCSPISGHRSVSWYQQTPGQGLQFLFEYFSETQRNKGNFPGRFSGRQFSNSRSEMNVSTLELGDSALYLCASSLTGATNEKLFFGSGTQLSVL.

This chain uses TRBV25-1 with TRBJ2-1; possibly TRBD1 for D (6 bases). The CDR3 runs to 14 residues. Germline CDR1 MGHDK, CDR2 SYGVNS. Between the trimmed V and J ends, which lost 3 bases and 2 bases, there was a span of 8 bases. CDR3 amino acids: CASSDTGPYNEQFF. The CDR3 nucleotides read TGTGCCAGCAGTGATACAGGGCCCTACAATGAGCAGTTCTTC.

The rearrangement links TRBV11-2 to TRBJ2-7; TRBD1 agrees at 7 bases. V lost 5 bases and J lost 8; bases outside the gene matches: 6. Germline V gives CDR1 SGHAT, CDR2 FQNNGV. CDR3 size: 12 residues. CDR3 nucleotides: TGTGCCAGCAGCCAGGACAGGCCCCAGCAGTACTTC. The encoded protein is CASSQDRPQQYF.

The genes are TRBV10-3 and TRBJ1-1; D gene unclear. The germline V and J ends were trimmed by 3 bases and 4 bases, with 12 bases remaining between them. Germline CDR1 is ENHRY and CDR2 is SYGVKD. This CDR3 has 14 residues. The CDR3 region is CAISDGPSSTEAFF. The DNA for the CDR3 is TGTGCCATCAGTGATGGGCCCAGCAGCACTGAAGCTTTCTTT.